This TCR beta chain was sequenced for a study of human CD4 T cells and Enterobacteriaceae (dated by TCRdb to the early 2020s). With respect to this clone: Which antigen it targets is not known. Base qualities are not recorded, but no much larger clone differs from it by a single base.

CDR3 length: 15 amino acids, cysteine to phenylalanine. Here the CDR3 DNA is all that survives: 45 bases in frame from base 1. Relative to germline, V is missing 2 bases and J is missing 4 bases, with 7 bases of the junction outside any gene match. According to the germline V gene, CDR1 reads MNHNS and CDR2 reads SASEGT. The investigation overall reported the following: Ex vivo, broadly cross-reactive clonotypes were observed to appear more expanded than specific clonotypes, with 11 of 19 and about two thirds of the roughly 35 being found within the top 5%. The reactivity of ex vivo clonotypes was inferred solely by matching the nucleotide sequences of those clonotypes to CFSE-low cultures from the same donors.

Ex vivo total memory CD4+ samples were sequenced at deep level, with detection sensitivity of one cell in 200,000. The QIAamp DNA Micro Kit was used to extract genomic DNA from cell pellets, and spectrophotometry was used to check the quantity and purity of the genomic DNA. TCR Vbeta CDR3 regions were amplified with the immunoSEQ multiplex PCR assay. Sequencing of amplicons was performed on the Illumina HiSeq platform. The retrieved sequences were 87 nucleotides long and included the CDR3 region. Processing in the source paper ran as follows. Each unique productive TCR Vbeta nucleotide sequence counted as a clonotype and was quantified by productive template frequency from ImmunoSEQ Analyzer V3.0. Expanded clonotypes were defined using a threshold set at the top 5th percentile of each repertoire ranked by frequency. Repertoire overlap was calculated as Chao-Jaccard with the R package fossil and was visualized by nonmetric multidimensional scaling with the R package MASS. As stored in TCRdb, this immuneACCESS dataset retains in-frame rearrangements with V and J assigned. A fraction of the clones does not appear; measured against another copy, unresolved V genes explain less than half of the discrepancy, and the remainder lacks a known reason. Clone size and the V and J calls come from that table; the DNA yielded D and trimming. The sample data list 27,000 or so clones, and just under 85% of these were observed just once. The top ten hold around 1.7% of the sample.

Memory CD4+ T cells, defined as all CD4+ cells except CD45RA+CCR7+CD95- naive cells, were FACS-sorted on a FACSAria III to over 98% purity. Healthy donor blood was obtained from blood donation centers in Switzerland. Positive selection with CD4 and CD14 magnetic microbeads was used to enrich total CD4+ T cells and monocytes. CD8+, CD14+, CD16+, CD56+, CD19+ and CD25-bright cells were excluded before sorting. To assess in vivo expansion of bacteria-reactive clonotypes, total memory CD4+ T cells from two blood donors were sequenced directly ex vivo. Peripheral blood mononuclear cells were isolated from donor blood using Ficoll-Paque Plus.

The sample was memory CD4+ T cells from blood. In the paper's terms, the cell subset or site label means: total memory CD4 T cells sorted directly ex vivo, unstimulated. This clonotype was obtained from a human donor in good health. The chain is made from TRBV6-1 and TRBJ1-2; 7 bases in the junction line up with TRBD1. The bases are TGTGCCAGCAGTGAAAGGGGAGGGGGCGCCTATGGCTACACCTTC. Its protein product is CASSERGGGAYGYTF.